This T cell receptor beta chain was captured by sequencing in a study of shared T cell receptors in the human thymus. This CDR3 has 16 residues. The V gene end was trimmed by 6 bases and the J gene end by 4 bases; junction bases not matched to a gene: 11. Germline CDR1 and CDR2: MNHEY and SMNVEV (reference sequence). Using immunoSEQ multiplex PCR, the repertoire was profiled, and TCRdb retains in-frame clones only, with some absent. The data contain 500,000 to 750,000 clones, roughly 90% of them singletons. These data were also reused for a study on human thymus T cells. Turning to that study: Congenital heart defects were the reason for the corrective surgery that the donors, healthy Finnish infants, were having.

The sequencing sample was made of thymocytes. The chain carries TRBV27 and TRBJ2-3; 9 nucleotides align to TRBD2. The receptor was derived from a boy under two years old with a congenital heart defect. CDR3 region: CASSQHLAGAADTQYF. DNA for the CDR3: TGTGCCAGCAGCCAACATTTAGCGGGAGCGGCAGATACGCAGTATTTT.